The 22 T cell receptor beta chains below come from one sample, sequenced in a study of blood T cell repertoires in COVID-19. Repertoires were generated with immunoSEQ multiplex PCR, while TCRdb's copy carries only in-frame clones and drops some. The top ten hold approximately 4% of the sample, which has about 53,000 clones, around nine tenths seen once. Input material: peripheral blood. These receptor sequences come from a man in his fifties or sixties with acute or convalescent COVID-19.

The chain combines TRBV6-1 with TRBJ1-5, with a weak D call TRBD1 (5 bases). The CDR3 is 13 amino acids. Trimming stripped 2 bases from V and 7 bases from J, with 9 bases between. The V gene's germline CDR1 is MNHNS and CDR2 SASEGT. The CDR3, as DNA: TGTGCCAGCAGTGAACATCGGGGGCAGCCCCAGCATTTT. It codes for CASSEHRGQPQHF.

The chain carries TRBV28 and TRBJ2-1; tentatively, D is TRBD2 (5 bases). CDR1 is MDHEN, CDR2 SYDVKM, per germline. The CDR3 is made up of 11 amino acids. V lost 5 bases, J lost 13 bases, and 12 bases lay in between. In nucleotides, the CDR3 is TGTGCCAGCAGTCCGGAAGCGGTACAGTTCTTC. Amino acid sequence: CASSPEAVQFF.

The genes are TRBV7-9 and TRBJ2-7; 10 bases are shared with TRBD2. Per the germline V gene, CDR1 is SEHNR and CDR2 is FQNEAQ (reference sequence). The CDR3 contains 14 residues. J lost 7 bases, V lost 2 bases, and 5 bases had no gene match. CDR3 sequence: CASSLSGGALEQYF. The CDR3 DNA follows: TGTGCCAGCAGCTTAAGCGGGGGGGCCCTAGAGCAGTACTTC.

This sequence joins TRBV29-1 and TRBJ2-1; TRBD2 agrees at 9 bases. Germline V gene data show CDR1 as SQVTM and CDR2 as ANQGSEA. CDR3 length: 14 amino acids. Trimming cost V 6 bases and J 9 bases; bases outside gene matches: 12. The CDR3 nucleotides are TGCAGCGTCCTCTCGGGACTAGCAGGGGGTGAGCAGTTCTTC. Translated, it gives CSVLSGLAGGEQFF.

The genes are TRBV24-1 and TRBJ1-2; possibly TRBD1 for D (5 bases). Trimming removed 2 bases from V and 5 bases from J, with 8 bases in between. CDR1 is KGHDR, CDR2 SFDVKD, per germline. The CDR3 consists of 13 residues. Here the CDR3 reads CATSDYDRYGYTF. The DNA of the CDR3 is TGTGCCACCAGTGATTATGACAGATATGGCTACACCTTC.

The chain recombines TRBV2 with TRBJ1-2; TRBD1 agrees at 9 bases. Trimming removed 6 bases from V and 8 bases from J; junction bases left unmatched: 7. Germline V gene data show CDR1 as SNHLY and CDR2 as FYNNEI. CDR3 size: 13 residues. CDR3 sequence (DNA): TGTGCCAGCAGGATGACAGGGGGGAAAGGCTACACCTTC. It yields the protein CASRMTGGKGYTF.

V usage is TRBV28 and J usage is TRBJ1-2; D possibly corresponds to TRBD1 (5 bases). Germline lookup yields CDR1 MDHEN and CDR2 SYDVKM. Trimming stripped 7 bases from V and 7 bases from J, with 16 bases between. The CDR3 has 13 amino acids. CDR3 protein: CASTPWGEAGYTF. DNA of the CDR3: TGTGCCAGCACCCCTTGGGGGGAGGCTGGCTACACCTTC.

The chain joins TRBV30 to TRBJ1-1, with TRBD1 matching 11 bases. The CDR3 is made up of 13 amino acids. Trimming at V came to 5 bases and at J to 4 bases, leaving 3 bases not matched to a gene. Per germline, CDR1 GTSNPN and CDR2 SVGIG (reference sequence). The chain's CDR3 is CAWGGTGGTEAFF. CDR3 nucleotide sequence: TGTGCCTGGGGAGGGACAGGGGGCACTGAAGCTTTCTTT.

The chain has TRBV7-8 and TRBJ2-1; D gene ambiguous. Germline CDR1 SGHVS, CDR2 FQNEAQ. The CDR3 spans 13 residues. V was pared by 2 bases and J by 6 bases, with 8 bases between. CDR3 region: CASSLSYTNEQFF. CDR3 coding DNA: TGTGCCAGCAGCTTATCCTATACCAATGAGCAGTTCTTC.

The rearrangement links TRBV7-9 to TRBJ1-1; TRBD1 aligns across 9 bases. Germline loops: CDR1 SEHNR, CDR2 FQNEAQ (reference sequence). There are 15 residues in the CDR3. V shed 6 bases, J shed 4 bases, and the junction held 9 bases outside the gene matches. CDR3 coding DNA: TGTGCCAGCAGTAAATTGGGGACAGGGACCACTGAAGCTTTCTTT. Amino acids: CASSKLGTGTTEAFF.

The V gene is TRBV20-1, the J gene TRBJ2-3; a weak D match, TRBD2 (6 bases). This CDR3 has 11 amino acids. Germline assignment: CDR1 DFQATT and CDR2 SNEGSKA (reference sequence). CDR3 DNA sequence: TGCTGCAAATCCGGGGGAGATACGCAGTATTTT. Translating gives CCKSGGDTQYF.

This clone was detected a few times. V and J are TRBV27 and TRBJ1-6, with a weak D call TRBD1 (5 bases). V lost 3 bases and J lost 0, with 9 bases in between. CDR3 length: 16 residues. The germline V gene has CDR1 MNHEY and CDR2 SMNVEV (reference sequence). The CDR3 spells CASSFGGSSYNSPLHF. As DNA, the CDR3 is TGTGCCAGCAGTTTCGGGGGGAGCTCCTATAATTCACCCCTCCACTTT.

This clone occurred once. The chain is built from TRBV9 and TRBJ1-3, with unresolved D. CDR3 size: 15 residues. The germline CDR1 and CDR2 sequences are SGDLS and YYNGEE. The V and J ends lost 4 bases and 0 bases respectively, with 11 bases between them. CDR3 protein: CASSPDGASGNTIYF. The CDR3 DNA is TGTGCCAGCAGCCCTGACGGAGCCTCTGGAAACACCATATATTTT.

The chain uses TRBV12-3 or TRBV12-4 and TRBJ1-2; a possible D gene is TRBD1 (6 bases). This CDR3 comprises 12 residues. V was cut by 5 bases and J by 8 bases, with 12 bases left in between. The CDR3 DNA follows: TGTGCCAGCAGTCCTGGACAGCTCGGCTACACCTTC. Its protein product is CASSPGQLGYTF.

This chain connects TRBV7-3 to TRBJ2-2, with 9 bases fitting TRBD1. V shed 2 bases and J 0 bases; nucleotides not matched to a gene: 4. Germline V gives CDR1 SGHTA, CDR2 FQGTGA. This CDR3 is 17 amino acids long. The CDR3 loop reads CASSLLGQGTNTGELFF. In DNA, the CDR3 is TGTGCCAGCAGCTTACTGGGACAGGGTACGAACACCGGGGAGCTGTTTTTT.

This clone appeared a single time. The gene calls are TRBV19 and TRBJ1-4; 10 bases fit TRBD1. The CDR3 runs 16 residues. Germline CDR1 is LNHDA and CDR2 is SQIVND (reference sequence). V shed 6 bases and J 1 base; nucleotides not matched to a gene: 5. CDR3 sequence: CASRRQGAETNEKLFF. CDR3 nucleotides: TGTGCCAGTAGGAGACAGGGGGCGGAAACTAATGAAAAACTGTTTTTT.

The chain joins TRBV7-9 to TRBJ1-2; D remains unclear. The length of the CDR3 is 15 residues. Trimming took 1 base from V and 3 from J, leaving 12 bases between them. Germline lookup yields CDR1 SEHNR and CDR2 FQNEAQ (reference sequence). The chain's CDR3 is CASSLVGGLYYGYTF. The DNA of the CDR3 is TGTGCCAGCAGCTTAGTCGGCGGGCTTTACTATGGCTACACCTTC.

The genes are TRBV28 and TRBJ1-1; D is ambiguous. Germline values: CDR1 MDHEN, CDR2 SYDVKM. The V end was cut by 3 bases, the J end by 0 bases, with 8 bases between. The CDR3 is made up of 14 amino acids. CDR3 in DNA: TGTGCCAGCAGTTTTGGCACATTGAACACTGAAGCTTTCTTT. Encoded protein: CASSFGTLNTEAFF.

The chain's CDR3 is CASSLRFGSRNYEQYF. The CDR3 DNA reads as TGTGCCAGCTCTCTACGGTTCGGGAGCCGAAACTACGAGCAGTACTTC. The V gene is TRBV7-8, the J gene TRBJ2-7; D is perhaps TRBD2 (6 bases). Deletions cut 8 bases from V and 3 bases from J, with 23 bases between. Germline values: CDR1 SGHVS, CDR2 FQNEAQ. The CDR3 is 16 residues long.

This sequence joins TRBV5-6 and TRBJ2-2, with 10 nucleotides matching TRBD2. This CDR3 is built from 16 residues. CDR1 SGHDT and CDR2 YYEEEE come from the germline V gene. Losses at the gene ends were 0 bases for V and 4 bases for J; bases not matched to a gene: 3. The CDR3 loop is CASSLALAGSTGELFF. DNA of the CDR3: TGTGCCAGCAGCTTGGCACTAGCGGGGAGCACCGGGGAGCTGTTTTTT.

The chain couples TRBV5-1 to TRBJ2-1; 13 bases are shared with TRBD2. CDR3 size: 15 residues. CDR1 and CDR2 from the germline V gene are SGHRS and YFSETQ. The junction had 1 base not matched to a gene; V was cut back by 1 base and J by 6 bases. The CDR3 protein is CASSLTSGRANEQFF. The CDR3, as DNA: TGCGCCAGCAGCTTGACTAGCGGGAGGGCCAATGAGCAGTTCTTC.

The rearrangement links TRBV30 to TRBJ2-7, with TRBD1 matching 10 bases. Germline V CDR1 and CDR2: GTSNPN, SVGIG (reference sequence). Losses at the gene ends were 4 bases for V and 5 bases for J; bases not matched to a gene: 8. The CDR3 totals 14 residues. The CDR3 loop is CAWTLGTGVHEQYF. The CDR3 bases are TGTGCCTGGACCCTGGGGACAGGGGTCCACGAGCAGTACTTC.